Only one count was recorded for the clone carrying this T cell receptor (beta chain). This sample was taken from a study of T cell changes during pregnancy in multiple sclerosis. The repertoire was sequenced with immunoSEQ multiplex PCR; TCRdb's copy has only in-frame clones and lacks some. In the table there are just under 60,000 clones, nearly 95% of which are singletons. The TCR sequence derives from a female donor with multiple sclerosis, enrolled in a pregnancy study. Material: peripheral blood, obtained in the first trimester of pregnancy.

The CDR3 DNA follows: TGTGCCAGCAGGCCTCAGGGGGGTCAGCCCCAGCATTTT. It is translated as CASRPQGGQPQHF. The chain is built from TRBV25-1 and TRBJ1-5, with 7 bases that match TRBD1. Germline V gene data show CDR1 as MGHDK and CDR2 as SYGVNS. The CDR3 consists of 13 residues. V shed 6 bases and J 6 bases; nucleotides not matched to a gene: 5.